The rows below give T cell receptor beta chains drawn from one sample of a study of blood T cell repertoires in COVID-19. TCRdb's table, derived via immunoSEQ multiplex PCR, lists solely in-frame clones and lacks some. Seen here are about 200,000 clones, roughly 84% observed once, and the top ten hold around 5.2%. The specimen was peripheral blood. All receptors derive from a woman aged 80 or older with acute or convalescent COVID-19. Both conserved end residues are part of each CDR3. The D gene is left open where the match is weak. The listing skips clone size in some rows; elsewhere it reads once, few, many or a size class.

v_gene	abundance	j_gene	d_gene	CDR3nt	CDR3aa
TRBV18	NA	TRBJ1-5	NA	TGTGCCAGCTCACCACTTGGCAGGGCAGACAATCAGCCCCAGCATTTT	CASSPLGRADNQPQHF
TRBV5-1	NA	TRBJ1-5	TRBD1	TGCGCCAGCAGCTTAACCGGGACAGGGGGCGGAAATCAGCCCCAGCATTTT	CASSLTGTGGGNQPQHF
TRBV20-1	NA	TRBJ2-7	TRBD1	TGCAGTGCTATTGACAGGGGGCCCTACGAGCAGTACTTC	CSAIDRGPYEQYF
TRBV29-1	once	TRBJ1-5	TRBD1	TGCAGCGTAGGAGGACAGGGAGGCAATCAGCCCCAGCATTTT	CSVGGQGGNQPQHF
TRBV29-1	NA	TRBJ1-1	NA	TGCAGCGTAGGATTTACAGGGTTTGCAACTGAAGCTTTCTTT	CSVGFTGFATEAFF
TRBV29-1	NA	TRBJ1-5	NA	TGCAGCGTTTCTTCGGGGGACTATCAGCCCCAGCATTTT	CSVSSGDYQPQHF
TRBV12-3/TRBV12-4	NA	TRBJ1-2	NA	TGTGCCAGCAGTTCTCAGCGATATGGCTACACCTTC	CASSSQRYGYTF
TRBV14	few	TRBJ1-5	NA	TGTGCCAGCAGCCAGCTCGCAGGGCAGCCCCAGCATTTT	CASSQLAGQPQHF
TRBV18	NA	TRBJ2-1	TRBD1	TGTGCCAGCTCCCCTGGACAGGGCTCCTACAATGAGCAGTTCTTC	CASSPGQGSYNEQFF
TRBV18	NA	TRBJ1-2	NA	TGTGCCAGCTCACCACGAGGAGACAGGTTGGAAAGCTACACCTTC	CASSPRGDRLESYTF
TRBV7-2	NA	TRBJ2-7	TRBD1	TGTGCCAGCAGCTGGGGACAGGGGGGATTCTACGAGCAGTACTTC	CASSWGQGGFYEQYF
TRBV20-1	NA	TRBJ2-7	NA	TGCAGTGCTAGTCCCAGACAAACCTACGAGCAGTACTTC	CSASPRQTYEQYF
TRBV6-5	NA	TRBJ2-3	NA	TGTGCCAGCAGTTTACAGGGTCTTAGCACAGATACGCAGTATTTT	CASSLQGLSTDTQYF
TRBV5-1	NA	TRBJ1-1	NA	TGCGCCAGCAGCTCCCAGGCAGCGAACACTGAAGCTTTCTTT	CASSSQAANTEAFF
TRBV29-1	once	TRBJ2-2	TRBD1	TGCAGCGTCCTGGACAGGCGTGGCACCGGGGAGCTGTTTTTT	CSVLDRRGTGELFF
TRBV12-3/TRBV12-4	NA	TRBJ1-2	NA	TGTGCCAGCAGGGGGGGAACTATGATCTACACCTTC	CASRGGTMIYTF
TRBV6-2/TRBV6-3	NA	TRBJ2-4	NA	TGTGCCAGCAGTTACAAAGGACAGCTAGCCAAAAACATTCAGTACTTC	CASSYKGQLAKNIQYF
TRBV29-1	NA	TRBJ1-2	TRBD1	TGCAGCGTTGTCCCCTCCGGACAGGGCCATGGCTACACCTTC	CSVVPSGQGHGYTF
TRBV5-4	NA	TRBJ1-1	NA	TGTGCCAGCAGCTCCAACCAGGACACTGAAGCTTTCTTT	CASSSNQDTEAFF
TRBV18	once	TRBJ2-7	NA	TGTGCCAGCTCACCACCGTCAGTGAACTACGAGCAGTACTTC	CASSPPSVNYEQYF
TRBV12-3/TRBV12-4	NA	TRBJ1-2	NA	TGTGCCAGCAGTGCGGGGGGTTATGGCTACACCTTC	CASSAGGYGYTF
TRBV6-2/TRBV6-3	NA	TRBJ1-2	TRBD1	TGTGCCAGCAGTCCCGGACAGGGGGCTTGGTATGGCTACACCTTC	CASSPGQGAWYGYTF
TRBV15	NA	TRBJ2-5	NA	TGTGCCACCAGCAGAGTTCTCGACAGGAAAGAGACCCAGTACTTC	CATSRVLDRKETQYF
TRBV15	NA	TRBJ2-7	NA	TGTGCCACCAGCGGAAGACGGGTAAGCTCCTACGAGCAGTACTTC	CATSGRRVSSYEQYF
TRBV27	NA	TRBJ1-4	NA	TGTGCCAGCAGTTTCGGGTTCACTAATGAAAAACTGTTTTTT	CASSFGFTNEKLFF
TRBV5-1	NA	TRBJ1-2	TRBD1	TGCGCCAGCAGCTTGGAAAACAGGGGAAAGGATGGTGGCTACACCTTC	CASSLENRGKDGGYTF
TRBV27	NA	TRBJ2-5	NA	TGTGCCAGCAGTTTTGGGCCTCTGGCGGGGGAGACCCAGTACTTC	CASSFGPLAGETQYF
TRBV5-1	NA	TRBJ1-1	TRBD1	TGCGCCAGCAGCCTACGGACAGGGGGCGCCTACACTGAAGCTTTCTTT	CASSLRTGGAYTEAFF
TRBV5-1	NA	TRBJ1-5	TRBD1	TGCGCCAGCAGCGCCGGGACAGCGAGCAATCAGCCCCAGCATTTT	CASSAGTASNQPQHF
TRBV2	few	TRBJ2-4	TRBD1	TGTGCCAGCAGTGAAGTATGGGACAGTTCTCGGTACTTC	CASSEVWDSSRYF
TRBV7-2	few	TRBJ1-5	NA	TGTGCCAGCAGCTTAAGACAGGGCAATCAGCCCCAGCATTTT	CASSLRQGNQPQHF
TRBV6-5	once	TRBJ1-2	NA	TGTGCCAGCAGTTACTCGATGTGGGCCTATGGCTACACCTTC	CASSYSMWAYGYTF
TRBV25-1	NA	TRBJ2-1	TRBD2	TGTGCCAGCGCCCTAGCGGGAGCCGACAATGAGCAGTTCTTC	CASALAGADNEQFF
TRBV5-4	NA	TRBJ1-2	NA	TGTGCCAGCAGCCCGACAGAGTTATATGGCTACACCTTC	CASSPTELYGYTF
TRBV7-2	NA	TRBJ1-4	NA	TGTGCCAGCAGCTCCTCGGGGTTGGCGACTAATGAAAAACTGTTTTTT	CASSSSGLATNEKLFF
TRBV5-1	NA	TRBJ1-1	TRBD1	TGCGCCAGCAGCTTGGCAGCAGGGGGCCACACTGAAGCTTTCTTT	CASSLAAGGHTEAFF
TRBV6-6	NA	TRBJ2-1	NA	TGTGCCAGCAGTTACTCGTCAGGCTCCTACAATGAGCAGTTCTTC	CASSYSSGSYNEQFF
TRBV6-2/TRBV6-3	NA	TRBJ2-7	NA	TGTGCCAGCAGTTACCGTAGCTCCTACGAGCAGTACTTC	CASSYRSSYEQYF
TRBV28	NA	TRBJ2-7	NA	TGTGCCAGCAGTTCACCTTGGGGGGACAGTACCTACGAGCAGTACTTC	CASSSPWGDSTYEQYF
TRBV5-8	few	TRBJ2-1	NA	TGTGCCACCCAGCGGGCCAACTCCTACAATGAGCAGTTCTTC	CATQRANSYNEQFF
TRBV5-1	few	TRBJ1-3	TRBD1	TGCGCCAGCAGCGGACAGGGGAGCGGAAACACCATATATTTT	CASSGQGSGNTIYF
TRBV7-3	NA	TRBJ1-1	TRBD1	TGTGCCAGCAGCCCCCGACAGGGCATGAACACTGAAGCTTTCTTT	CASSPRQGMNTEAFF
TRBV10-3	NA	TRBJ2-7	TRBD2	TGTGCCATCAGTGAGCCAAAAAGCGGGATCAGCTCCTACGAGCAGTACTTC	CAISEPKSGISSYEQYF
TRBV7-2	NA	TRBJ1-6	TRBD1	TGTGCCAGCAGCTTAACCACAGGGGAATGGTCACCCCTCCACTTT	CASSLTTGEWSPLHF
TRBV7-2	NA	TRBJ1-5	NA	TGTGCCAGCAGCCAACAGTGGGATCAGCCCCAGCATTTT	CASSQQWDQPQHF
TRBV5-1	NA	TRBJ2-1	TRBD2	TGCGCCAGCAGTTTTTTCTCGACTAGCGGGAGATCCGGTGAGCAGTTCTTC	CASSFFSTSGRSGEQFF
TRBV7-7	NA	TRBJ2-1	TRBD2	TGTGCTAGCAGCCGATTAACGCTAGCGGAGCCTTCCTACAATGAGCAGTTCTTC	CASSRLTLAEPSYNEQFF
TRBV6-2/TRBV6-3	NA	TRBJ1-6	TRBD1	TGTGCCAGCAGTTTCCTGGGACAGGGGATGAGTAATTCACCCCTCCACTTT	CASSFLGQGMSNSPLHF
TRBV4-1	once	TRBJ2-1	NA	TGCGCCAGCAGCCAAGTTACAAAATGGAATGCGGGTGGTAGCCCTGACAATGAGCAGTTCTTC	CASSQVTKWNAGGSPDNEQFF
TRBV3-1/TRBV3-2	NA	TRBJ1-3	NA	TGTGCCAGCAGCCGCGGACAGACCAGCTCTGGAAACACCATATATTTT	CASSRGQTSSGNTIYF
TRBV18	NA	TRBJ2-1	NA	TGTGCCAGCTCACCCGGGACTCCGAAGCAGTTCTTC	CASSPGTPKQFF
TRBV6-5	NA	TRBJ2-2	NA	TGTGCCAGCAGATTCCGGGACTCCCAAATCGGGGAGCTGTTTTTT	CASRFRDSQIGELFF
TRBV5-1	NA	TRBJ1-4	TRBD1	TGCGCCAGCAGCTTTCAGGGGGCGGATGAAAAACTGTTTTTT	CASSFQGADEKLFF
TRBV6-5	NA	TRBJ1-2	NA	TGTGCCAGCGGGATGCATCAGGGTAACTATGGCTACACCTTC	CASGMHQGNYGYTF
TRBV24-1	NA	TRBJ1-2	NA	TGTGCCACCAGTGAGATAAACAGGGACGGCTACACCTTC	CATSEINRDGYTF
TRBV9	NA	TRBJ1-2	TRBD1	TGTGCCAGCAGCGTAGGGACAGGGCCCTACCCCCCCTATGGCTACACCTTC	CASSVGTGPYPPYGYTF
TRBV6-2/TRBV6-3	few	TRBJ2-1	NA	TGTGCCAGCAGTTCAGGACAGCTCCGGTCGGGACAGTTCTTC	CASSSGQLRSGQFF